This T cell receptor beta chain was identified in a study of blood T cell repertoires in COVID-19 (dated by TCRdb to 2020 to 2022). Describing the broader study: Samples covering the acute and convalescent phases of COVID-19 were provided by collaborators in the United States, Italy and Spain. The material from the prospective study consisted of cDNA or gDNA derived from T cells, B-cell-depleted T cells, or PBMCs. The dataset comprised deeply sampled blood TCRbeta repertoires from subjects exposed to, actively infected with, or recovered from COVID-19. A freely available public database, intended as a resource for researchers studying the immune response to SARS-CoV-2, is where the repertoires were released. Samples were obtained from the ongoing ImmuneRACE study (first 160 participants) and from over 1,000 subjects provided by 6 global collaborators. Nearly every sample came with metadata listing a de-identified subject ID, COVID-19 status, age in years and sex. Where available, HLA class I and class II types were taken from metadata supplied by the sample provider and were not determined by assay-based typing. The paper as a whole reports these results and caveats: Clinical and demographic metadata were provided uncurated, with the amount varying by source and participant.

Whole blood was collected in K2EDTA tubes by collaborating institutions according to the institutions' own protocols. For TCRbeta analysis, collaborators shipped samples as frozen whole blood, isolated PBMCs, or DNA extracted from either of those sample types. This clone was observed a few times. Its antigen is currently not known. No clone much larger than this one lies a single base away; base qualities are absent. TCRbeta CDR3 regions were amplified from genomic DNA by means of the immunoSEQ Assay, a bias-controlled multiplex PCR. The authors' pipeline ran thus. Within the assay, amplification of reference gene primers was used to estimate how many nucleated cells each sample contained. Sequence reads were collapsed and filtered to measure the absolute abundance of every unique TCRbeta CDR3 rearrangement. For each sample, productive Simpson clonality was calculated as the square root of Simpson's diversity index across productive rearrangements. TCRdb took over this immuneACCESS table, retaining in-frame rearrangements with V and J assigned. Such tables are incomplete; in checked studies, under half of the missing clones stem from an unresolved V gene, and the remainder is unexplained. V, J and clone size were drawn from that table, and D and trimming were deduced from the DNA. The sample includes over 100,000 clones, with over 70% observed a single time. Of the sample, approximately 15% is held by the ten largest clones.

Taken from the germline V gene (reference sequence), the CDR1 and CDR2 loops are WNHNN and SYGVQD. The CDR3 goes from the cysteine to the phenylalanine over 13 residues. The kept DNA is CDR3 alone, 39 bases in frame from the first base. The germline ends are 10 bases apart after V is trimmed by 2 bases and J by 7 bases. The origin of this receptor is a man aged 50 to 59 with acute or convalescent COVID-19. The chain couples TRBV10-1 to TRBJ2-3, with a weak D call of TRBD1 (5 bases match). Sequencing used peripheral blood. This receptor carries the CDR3 CASSEETAHTQYF. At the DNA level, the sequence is TGCGCCAGCAGTGAGGAGACAGCACATACGCAGTATTTT.